This T cell receptor beta chain was sequenced for a study of blood T cell repertoires in COVID-19. As originally analysed: For nucleated cells, counts were estimated from reference gene primer amplification. Sequenced by immunoSEQ multiplex PCR; TCRdb stores in-frame clones only, minus some. The DNA gave D and trimming, while V, J and clone size come from that table. This sample carries 350,000 to 400,000 clones, approximately 87% of them seen once, and the ten largest clones take around 0.97%. Individuals drawn from around 25 US areas were about 18 to 89 years old. This CDR3 has 15 amino acids. The J segment lost 5 bases and the V segment lost 5 bases, leaving 6 bases of the junction unmatched. Germline lookup yields CDR1 SEHNR and CDR2 FQNEAQ (reference sequence).

The sequenced sample was PBMCs or T cells enriched from blood (not recorded which). The chain joins TRBV7-9 to TRBJ2-1, with 10 nucleotides matching TRBD2. The sequence came from a woman in her 30s with acute COVID-19. This CDR3 is CASSVLAGKDNEQFF. As DNA, the CDR3 is TGTGCCAGCAGCGTACTAGCGGGGAAGGACAATGAGCAGTTCTTC.